The rows below give T cell receptor beta chains drawn from one sample of a study of T-cell reconstitution after alpha-beta-depleted transplantation in children. TCRdb independently ran MiXCR on the PCR reads; one entry per CDR3 protein. Of about 110,000 distinct CDR3 sequences in the sample, over 9% were seen once. This specimen consisted of PBMCs from the stem cell graft donor, obtained from the stem cell graft. The receptors stem from a human donor who donated a stem cell graft to a child with acute lymphoblastic leukemia. Both conserved end residues are part of each CDR3. The D gene is left open where the match is weak. Size is stated for part of the rows, as once, few or many counts, or as a class when the clone is expanded.

J gene: TRBJ1-1
D gene: TRBD1
V gene: TRBV20-1
clone size: many
CDR3 DNA: TGCAGTGCAAAAACAGGGGGCGCCGGGGACACTGAAGCTTTCTTT
CDR3 protein: CSAKTGGAGDTEAFF

J gene: TRBJ2-7
D gene: TRBD2
V gene: TRBV20-1
clone size: many
CDR3 DNA: TGCAGTGCTGCGGGGGTTGCCTCCTACGAGCAGTACTTC
CDR3 protein: CSAAGVASYEQYF

J gene: TRBJ2-7
D gene: TRBD2
V gene: TRBV18
clone size: NA
CDR3 DNA: TGTGCCAGCTCACCGGGTAGCGGGGCTTACGAGCAGTACTTC
CDR3 protein: CASSPGSGAYEQYF

J gene: TRBJ2-1
D gene: NA
V gene: TRBV5-1
clone size: many
CDR3 DNA: TGCGCCAGCAGCTTGGAAGTAGTGGGTGAGCAGTTCTTC
CDR3 protein: CASSLEVVGEQFF

J gene: TRBJ2-1
D gene: TRBD1
V gene: TRBV7-2
clone size: many
CDR3 DNA: TGTGCCAGCAGACCTAGGAAGGGGGCGCAGGGGTACAATGAGCAGTTCTTC
CDR3 protein: CASRPRKGAQGYNEQFF

J gene: TRBJ1-5
D gene: NA
V gene: TRBV30
clone size: few
CDR3 DNA: TGTGCCTCGAAGGGGCAGAGCAATCAGCCCCAGCATTTT
CDR3 protein: CASKGQSNQPQHF

J gene: TRBJ2-1
D gene: TRBD2
V gene: TRBV25-1
clone size: many
CDR3 DNA: TGTGCCAGCAGTGAAGTAGCGGGAGATTACAATGAGCAGTTCTTC
CDR3 protein: CASSEVAGDYNEQFF

J gene: TRBJ1-4
D gene: NA
V gene: TRBV9
clone size: NA
CDR3 DNA: TGTGCCAGCAGCGTAGGAGGGGGGACGGTGGATGAAAAACTGTTTTTT
CDR3 protein: CASSVGGGTVDEKLFF

J gene: TRBJ2-5
D gene: NA
V gene: TRBV4-1
clone size: many
CDR3 DNA: TGCGCCAGCAGCCATCTCCGAGGGGCCCACCAAGAGACCCAGTACTTC
CDR3 protein: CASSHLRGAHQETQYF

J gene: TRBJ2-5
D gene: TRBD1
V gene: TRBV24-1
clone size: many
CDR3 DNA: TGTGCCACCAGTGATTCGGGGACAGGAAGCAGGGAGACCCAGTACTTC
CDR3 protein: CATSDSGTGSRETQYF

J gene: TRBJ2-7
D gene: TRBD1
V gene: TRBV5-5
clone size: many
CDR3 DNA: TGTGCCAGCAGTAAAACAGGGGAGCAGACCTACGAGCAGTACTTC
CDR3 protein: CASSKTGEQTYEQYF

J gene: TRBJ2-1
D gene: TRBD2
V gene: TRBV5-1
clone size: many
CDR3 DNA: TGCGCCAGCAGCGTGGGACTAGCGGGGTACAATGAGCAGTTCTTC
CDR3 protein: CASSVGLAGYNEQFF

J gene: TRBJ1-5
D gene: NA
V gene: TRBV3-1
clone size: many
CDR3 DNA: TGTGCCAGCAGCCGGGACTCCCTGGCATGGAGCATTCCCCAGCCCCAGCATTTT
CDR3 protein: CASSRDSLAWSIPQPQHF

J gene: TRBJ1-1
D gene: NA
V gene: TRBV7-2
clone size: many
CDR3 DNA: TGTGCCAGCAGCTTAGGAGGGTTCGACACTGAAGCTTTCTTT
CDR3 protein: CASSLGGFDTEAFF

J gene: TRBJ2-7
D gene: TRBD1
V gene: TRBV7-2
clone size: many
CDR3 DNA: TGTGCCAGCAGCGACCGGGACAGGGTCTCCTACGAGCAGTACTTC
CDR3 protein: CASSDRDRVSYEQYF

J gene: TRBJ2-3
D gene: TRBD1
V gene: TRBV27
clone size: many
CDR3 DNA: TGTGCCAGCAGTTTATCCCGGGGACAGGAGGGTGTAGGGCAGTATTTT
CDR3 protein: CASSLSRGQEGVGQYF

J gene: TRBJ2-4
D gene: TRBD1
V gene: TRBV7-9
clone size: many
CDR3 DNA: TGTGCCAGCAGCCTCCCTAGTGACAGGGGGCAATGGAACATTCAGTACTTC
CDR3 protein: CASSLPSDRGQWNIQYF

J gene: TRBJ2-1
D gene: TRBD2
V gene: TRBV15
clone size: many
CDR3 DNA: TGTGCCACCATCAGACCGAGCGGGAGAATGGATGAGCAGTTCTTC
CDR3 protein: CATIRPSGRMDEQFF

J gene: TRBJ1-5
D gene: NA
V gene: TRBV20-1
clone size: many
CDR3 DNA: TGCAGTGCTAGAGATGGCGGCCCGGCTAATCAGCCCCAGCATTTT
CDR3 protein: CSARDGGPANQPQHF

J gene: TRBJ2-1
D gene: NA
V gene: TRBV5-1
clone size: many
CDR3 DNA: TGCGCCAGCAGCTTGGCCTGGGGAAATGAGCAGTTCTTC
CDR3 protein: CASSLAWGNEQFF

J gene: TRBJ1-2
D gene: TRBD1
V gene: TRBV7-2
clone size: many
CDR3 DNA: TGTGCCAGCAGCCCTCATCCGGGACAGGGCTTCACTGATAACTATGGCTACACCTTC
CDR3 protein: CASSPHPGQGFTDNYGYTF

J gene: TRBJ1-2
D gene: TRBD1
V gene: TRBV4-3
clone size: many
CDR3 DNA: TGCGCCAGCAGCCTAGGGGACAGGGAAGTTTCCTATGGCTACACCTTC
CDR3 protein: CASSLGDREVSYGYTF

J gene: TRBJ1-5
D gene: NA
V gene: TRBV6-6
clone size: many
CDR3 DNA: TGTGCCAGCAGTCCCAACATTAATCAGCCCCAGCATTTT
CDR3 protein: CASSPNINQPQHF

J gene: TRBJ2-1
D gene: TRBD2
V gene: TRBV3-1
clone size: many
CDR3 DNA: TGTGCCAGCAGCCAAGGTAGCGGGCCACAGAATGAGCAGTTCTTC
CDR3 protein: CASSQGSGPQNEQFF

J gene: TRBJ2-1
D gene: TRBD1
V gene: TRBV28
clone size: many
CDR3 DNA: TGTGCCAGCAGTCAACAGGGGACCCTCTACAATGAGCAGTTCTTC
CDR3 protein: CASSQQGTLYNEQFF